A selection of T cell receptor beta chains follows, all from one sample in a study of PD-1 blockade in classical Hodgkin lymphoma. Sequenced by immunoSEQ multiplex PCR; TCRdb stores in-frame clones only, minus some. Of 80,000 to 95,000 clones in the sample, over 80% were seen once. Here the sequenced sample was peripheral blood mononuclear cells (PBMCs), taken before the fourth cycle of nivolumab. The receptor source for this set is a human donor with classical Hodgkin lymphoma. The CDR3 runs from the conserved cysteine through the conserved F or W. A D gene is named only where the DNA matches it firmly. Clone size, where shown, is once, few, many, or a class for clones that have expanded.

V	size	D	J	CDR3	DNA
TRBV7-2	NA	NA	TRBJ1-1	CASSLGTYTEAFF	TGTGCCAGCAGCCTCGGGACATACACTGAAGCTTTCTTT
TRBV11-2	NA	TRBD2	TRBJ2-3	CASSLDLAGNTQYF	TGTGCCAGCAGCTTAGACCTAGCGGGGAATACGCAGTATTTT
TRBV5-1	once	TRBD1	TRBJ2-3	CASSYFSPGQGGTDTQYF	TGCGCCAGCAGTTATTTTTCTCCGGGACAGGGGGGCACAGATACGCAGTATTTT
TRBV9	NA	NA	TRBJ2-5	CASSKGQKETQYF	TGTGCCAGCAGCAAAGGACAGAAAGAGACCCAGTACTTC
TRBV10-2	NA	NA	TRBJ2-5	CASSEVETQYF	TGCGCCAGCAGTGAAGTGGAGACCCAGTACTTC
TRBV9	NA	NA	TRBJ2-3	CASSLGGGSTDTQYF	TGTGCCAGCAGCCTAGGGGGTGGGAGCACAGATACGCAGTATTTT
TRBV7-8	NA	NA	TRBJ2-2	CASSSSYTGELFF	TGTGCCAGCAGCTCGAGCTACACCGGGGAGCTGTTTTTT
TRBV11-2	NA	NA	TRBJ1-1	CVSSFYTEAFF	TGTGTCAGCAGCTTCTACACTGAAGCTTTCTTT
TRBV6-1	once	NA	TRBJ2-2	CATLGVTGELFF	TGTGCCACCCTGGGGGTGACGGGGGAGCTGTTTTTT
TRBV5-1	NA	TRBD2	TRBJ2-3	CASSPGLAGAADTQYF	TGCGCCAGCAGCCCCGGACTAGCGGGAGCCGCAGATACGCAGTATTTT
TRBV19	once	TRBD1	TRBJ2-7	CASGRGQASYEQYF	TGTGCCAGTGGAAGGGGACAGGCGTCCTACGAGCAGTACTTC
TRBV10-3	NA	NA	TRBJ1-2	CAISESTANYGYTF	TGTGCCATCAGTGAGTCGACAGCTAACTATGGCTACACCTTC
TRBV19	NA	NA	TRBJ2-3	CASSIGPAPDTQYF	TGTGCCAGTAGTATCGGTCCAGCCCCAGATACGCAGTATTTT
TRBV5-5	NA	NA	TRBJ1-5	CASQLEGGQPQHF	TGTGCCAGCCAGCTGGAGGGAGGACAGCCCCAGCATTTT
TRBV29-1	NA	NA	TRBJ2-5	CSVVPGQETQYF	TGCAGCGTTGTACCAGGCCAAGAGACCCAGTACTTC
TRBV5-1	few	TRBD2	TRBJ2-5	CASSLAGGETQYF	TGCGCCAGCAGCTTGGCCGGGGGGGAGACCCAGTACTTC
TRBV5-1	NA	NA	TRBJ2-7	CASSWESGDVYEQYF	TGCGCCAGCAGCTGGGAGAGCGGAGATGTCTACGAGCAGTACTTC
TRBV2	once	TRBD1	TRBJ1-1	CASVPGGSRVTEAFF	TGTGCCAGCGTTCCAGGGGGCTCTCGGGTCACTGAAGCTTTCTTT
TRBV7-8	NA	NA	TRBJ2-4	CASRQAGIDKNIQYF	TGTGCCAGCAGGCAAGCAGGGATTGACAAAAACATTCAGTACTTC
TRBV5-4	NA	NA	TRBJ2-5	CAYTQGGAGAGGETQYF	TGTGCCTACACTCAGGGGGGAGCGGGAGCCGGCGGGGAGACCCAGTACTTC
TRBV14	NA	TRBD1	TRBJ1-2	CASSPQGAITGYTF	TGTGCCAGCAGCCCACAGGGGGCTATAACTGGCTACACCTTC
TRBV7-9	NA	NA	TRBJ1-2	CASTLLGDVGYTF	TGTGCCAGCACCCTCCTAGGGGATGTAGGCTACACCTTC
TRBV7-3	NA	TRBD2	TRBJ2-1	CASSSSGLYNEQFF	TGTGCCAGCAGCTCTAGCGGTCTCTACAATGAGCAGTTCTTC
TRBV28	NA	NA	TRBJ1-3	CASSLWGRSGNTIYF	TGTGCCAGCAGTTTATGGGGCCGCTCTGGAAACACCATATATTTT
TRBV28	NA	TRBD1	TRBJ2-7	CASSQTGDEQYF	TGTGCCAGCAGTCAGACAGGGGACGAGCAGTACTTC
TRBV7-8	NA	TRBD1	TRBJ1-2	CASSAIIQGNMVYGYTF	TGTGCCAGCAGCGCAATTATACAGGGGAATATGGTCTATGGCTACACCTTC
TRBV28	NA	TRBD2	TRBJ2-5	CATTRGGLETQYF	TGTGCCACCACCCGGGGGGGGTTGGAGACCCAGTACTTC
TRBV7-9	NA	NA	TRBJ1-1	CASSLVGGAEAFF	TGTGCCAGCAGCTTAGTCGGGGGGGCTGAAGCTTTCTTT
TRBV2	NA	NA	TRBJ1-2	CASSDWVGGLYGYTF	TGTGCCAGCAGTGACTGGGTCGGCGGGCTATACGGCTACACCTTC
TRBV19	NA	TRBD2	TRBJ2-2	CASSWGLASTGELFF	TGTGCCAGTAGTTGGGGACTAGCGAGCACCGGGGAGCTGTTTTTT
TRBV9	NA	TRBD2	TRBJ2-3	CASSAAGGRTDTQYF	TGTGCCAGCAGTGCTGCTGGCGGGAGAACAGATACGCAGTATTTT
TRBV10-3	few	NA	TRBJ2-2	CAIRGSGADTGELFF	TGTGCCATCAGGGGATCGGGGGCTGACACCGGGGAGCTGTTTTTT
TRBV27	medium-sized	NA	TRBJ1-1	CASRVGNTEAFF	TGTGCCAGCAGAGTGGGGAACACTGAAGCTTTCTTT
TRBV19	NA	TRBD1	TRBJ2-1	CASSFLTGGEQFF	TGTGCCAGTAGTTTCTTGACAGGGGGGGAGCAGTTCTTC
TRBV9	NA	TRBD2	TRBJ2-1	CASSSLGGAGDAEQFF	TGTGCCAGCAGCTCCCTTGGGGGAGCGGGAGATGCTGAGCAGTTCTTC
TRBV11-2	NA	TRBD2	TRBJ2-1	CASSNLAGGPLDEQFF	TGTGCCAGCAGCAATCTAGCGGGAGGGCCTTTGGATGAGCAGTTCTTC
TRBV6-5	NA	TRBD1	TRBJ1-6	CASRGQGQSPLHF	TGTGCCAGCAGGGGACAGGGGCAATCACCCCTCCACTTT
TRBV27	many	TRBD1	TRBJ1-2	CASSAGQGGGYTF	TGTGCCAGCAGCGCCGGACAGGGCGGTGGCTACACCTTC
TRBV5-1	NA	TRBD2	TRBJ2-1	CASSLARGGDNEQFF	TGCGCCAGCAGCTTGGCTCGCGGGGGAGACAATGAGCAGTTCTTC
TRBV6-1	NA	NA	TRBJ2-7	CAGRGTPLRGEQYF	TGTGCCGGACGAGGGACACCCCTCAGGGGCGAGCAGTACTTC
TRBV29-1	NA	NA	TRBJ2-5	CSVGDTLEGTQYF	TGCAGCGTTGGTGACACCTTGGAGGGGACCCAGTACTTC
TRBV2	NA	TRBD1	TRBJ2-7	CASSDGQGTYEQYF	TGTGCCAGCAGTGATGGACAGGGAACCTACGAGCAGTACTTC
TRBV5-1	NA	TRBD2	TRBJ2-7	CASSLEAGGPEQYF	TGCGCCAGCAGCTTGGAAGCGGGAGGGCCCGAGCAGTACTTC
TRBV29-1	many	NA	TRBJ1-1	CSARQTNTEAFF	TGCAGCGCCCGACAGACGAACACTGAAGCTTTCTTT
TRBV6-1	NA	NA	TRBJ1-5	CASSEGTSNQPQHF	TGTGCCAGCAGTGAGGGGACATCGAATCAGCCCCAGCATTTT
TRBV7-3	NA	NA	TRBJ2-5	CASSLGPPSETQYF	TGTGCCAGCAGCTTGGGCCCTCCTTCCGAGACCCAGTACTTC
TRBV28	NA	NA	TRBJ2-6	CASIPGGGANVLTF	TGTGCCAGCATTCCCGGGGGTGGGGCCAACGTCCTGACTTTC
TRBV27	NA	TRBD1	TRBJ2-7	CASSTMTGGYEQYF	TGTGCCAGCAGTACTATGACAGGGGGATACGAGCAGTACTTC
TRBV5-4	NA	TRBD1	TRBJ1-4	CASSSGTGTGDEKLFF	TGTGCCAGCAGCTCCGGGACCGGGACAGGGGACGAAAAACTGTTTTTT
TRBV4-3	NA	NA	TRBJ2-3	CASSLRGDPSTDTQYF	TGCGCCAGCAGCCTCAGGGGGGACCCCAGCACAGATACGCAGTATTTT
TRBV7-9	NA	NA	TRBJ1-2	CASSPRTGMKSGGYTF	TGTGCCAGCAGCCCCAGAACAGGGATGAAGTCTGGAGGCTACACCTTC
TRBV7-3	once	NA	TRBJ2-5	CASSSDSQETQYF	TGTGCCAGCAGCTCTGACAGTCAAGAGACCCAGTACTTC
TRBV6-5	NA	TRBD1	TRBJ2-2	CASKPGTANTGELFF	TGTGCCAGCAAACCCGGGACAGCGAACACCGGGGAGCTGTTTTTT
TRBV7-2	NA	TRBD1	TRBJ1-1	CASSSGTGNKAFF	TGTGCCAGCAGCTCCGGGACAGGAAACAAAGCTTTCTTT